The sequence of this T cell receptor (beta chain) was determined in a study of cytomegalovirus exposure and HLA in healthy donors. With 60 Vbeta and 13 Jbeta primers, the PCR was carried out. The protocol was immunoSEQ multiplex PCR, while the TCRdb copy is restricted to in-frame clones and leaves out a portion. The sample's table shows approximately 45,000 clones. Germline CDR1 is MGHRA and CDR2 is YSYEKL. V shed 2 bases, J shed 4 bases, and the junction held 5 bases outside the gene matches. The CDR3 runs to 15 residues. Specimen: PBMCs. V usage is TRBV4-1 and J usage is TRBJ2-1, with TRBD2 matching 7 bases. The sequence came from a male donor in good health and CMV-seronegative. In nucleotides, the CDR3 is TGCGCCAGCAGCCAAACGGGGGGTCCGTACAATGAGCAGTTCTTC. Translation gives CASSQTGGPYNEQFF.